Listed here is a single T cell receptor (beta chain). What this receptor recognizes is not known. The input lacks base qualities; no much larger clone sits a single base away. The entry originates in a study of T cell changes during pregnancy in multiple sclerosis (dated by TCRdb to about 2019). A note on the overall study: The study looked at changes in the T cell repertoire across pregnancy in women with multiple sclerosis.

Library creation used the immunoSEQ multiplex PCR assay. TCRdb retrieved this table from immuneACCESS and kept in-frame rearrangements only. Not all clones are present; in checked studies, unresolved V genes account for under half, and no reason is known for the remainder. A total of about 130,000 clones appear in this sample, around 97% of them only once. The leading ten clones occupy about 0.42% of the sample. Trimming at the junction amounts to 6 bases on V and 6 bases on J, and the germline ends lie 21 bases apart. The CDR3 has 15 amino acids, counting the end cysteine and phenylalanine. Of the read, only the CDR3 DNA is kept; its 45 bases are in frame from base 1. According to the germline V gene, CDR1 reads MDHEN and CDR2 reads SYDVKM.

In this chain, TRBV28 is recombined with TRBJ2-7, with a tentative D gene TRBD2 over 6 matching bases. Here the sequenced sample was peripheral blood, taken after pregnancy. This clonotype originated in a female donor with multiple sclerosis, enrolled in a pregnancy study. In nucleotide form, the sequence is TGTGCCAGCAGCTGGGGCGGGATGTCTTTGGGCGAGCAGTACTTC. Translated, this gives CASSWGGMSLGEQYF.